Shown below are 30 T cell receptor beta chains from a single sample sequenced in a study of blood T cell repertoires in COVID-19. The repertoire was sequenced with immunoSEQ multiplex PCR; TCRdb's copy has only in-frame clones and lacks some. This sample yields roughly 380,000 clones, of which roughly 87% are seen a single time; 3.9% belongs to the top ten. Sequencing used peripheral blood. The receptors were sampled from an older woman with COVID-19, enrolled during active disease.

This sequence joins TRBV5-5 and TRBJ1-1; D is perhaps TRBD1 (5 bases). Trimming left V 5 bases short and J 1 base short, with 12 bases between. From germline, CDR1 is SGHKS and CDR2 YYEKEE (reference sequence). The CDR3 consists of 14 residues. The DNA for the CDR3 is TGTGCCAGCAGAGTACCGGGGGAGAACACTGAAGCTTTCTTT. Encoded protein: CASRVPGENTEAFF.

The rearrangement joins TRBV11-2 to TRBJ1-3; a weak D match, TRBD1 (5 bases). From germline, CDR1 is SGHAT and CDR2 FQNNGV. The CDR3 contains 15 residues. Trimming left V 5 bases short and J 2 bases short, with 13 bases between. CDR3 nucleotides: TGTGCCAGCAGCCGGCTAGGGGCGGCTGGAAACACCATATATTTT. This translates into CASSRLGAAGNTIYF.

This chain uses TRBV5-6 with TRBJ1-1, with 9 bases identical to TRBD1. The CDR3 totals 16 residues. The V segment lost 4 bases and the J segment 2 bases; nucleotides outside the gene matches: 9. Germline V lookup: CDR1 SGHDT, CDR2 YYEEEE. CDR3 residues: CASSAWGTGLNTEAFF. CDR3 DNA: TGTGCCAGCAGCGCCTGGGGGACAGGGCTTAACACTGAAGCTTTCTTT. Full variable domain (missing parts from reference TRBV5-6 and TRBJ1-1): DAGVTQSPTHLIKTRGQQVTLRCSPKSGHDTVSWYQQALGQGPQFIFQYYEEEERQRGNFPDRFSGHQFPNYSSELNVNALLLGDSALYLCASSAWGTGLNTEAFFGQGTRLTVV.

The CDR3: CASSVPGQGGAQHF. The CDR3 DNA sequence: TGTGCCAGCAGCGTACCGGGACAGGGAGGCGCCCAGCATTTT. V and J are TRBV2 and TRBJ1-5; TRBD1 matches at 9 bases. V shed 6 bases, J shed 11 bases, and the junction held 11 bases outside the gene matches. This CDR3 is 14 amino acids long. Germline assignment: CDR1 SNHLY and CDR2 FYNNEI. The full variable domain, with the rest looked up from reference TRBV2 and TRBJ1-5, is EPEVTQTPSHQVTQMGQEVILRCVPISNHLYFYWYRQILGQKVEFLVSFYNNEISEKSEIFDDQFSVERPDGSNFTLKIRSTKLEDSAMYFCASSVPGQGGAQHFGDGTRLSIL.

The chain recombines TRBV20-1 with TRBJ1-2; D might be TRBD1 (5 bases). This CDR3 comprises 14 residues. Germline V gene sequence: CDR1 DFQATT, CDR2 SNEGSKA (reference sequence). Trimming removed 3 bases from V and 4 bases from J, with 15 bases in between. This CDR3 is CSASRQGGPYGYTF. CDR3 DNA sequence: TGCAGTGCTAGTCGGCAGGGAGGGCCCTATGGCTACACCTTC.

This clone was observed once. This chain uses TRBV10-3 with TRBJ1-1; perhaps TRBD1 as D (6 bases). Germline V lookup: CDR1 ENHRY, CDR2 SYGVKD. CDR3 length: 15 residues. Trimming cost V 5 bases and J 3 bases, with 16 bases left between them. Here the CDR3 reads CAISSPGVVDTEAFF. CDR3 nucleotides: TGTGCCATCAGTTCCCCAGGGGTGGTTGACACTGAAGCTTTCTTT.

This clone was observed a handful of times. The rearrangement joins TRBV15 to TRBJ1-2; maybe TRBD1 (6 bases). V was pared by 0 bases and J by 4 bases, with 12 bases between. This CDR3 has 15 amino acids. Germline V gene lookup returns CDR1 LNHNV and CDR2 YYDKDF (reference sequence). The chain's CDR3 is CATSRDYRAGYGYTF. Written as DNA, the CDR3 is TGTGCCACCAGCAGAGATTACAGGGCGGGCTATGGCTACACCTTC.

This sequence joins TRBV5-1 and TRBJ1-1; no firm D call. The germline CDR1 and CDR2 sequences are SGHRS and YFSETQ. This CDR3 has 15 residues. Deletions cut 3 bases from V and 5 bases from J, with 17 bases between. CDR3 DNA sequence: TGCGCCAGCAGCTCCTCCTCTCTGTACACGACTGAAGCTTTCTTT. This translates into CASSSSSLYTTEAFF.

The J gene is TRBJ1-6, the V gene TRBV6-5; a possible D gene is TRBD1 (5 bases). With 5 bases removed from V and 5 bases from J, the gap between germline ends came to 13 bases. The CDR3 spans 15 residues. CDR1 is MNHEY and CDR2 is SVGAGI in the germline V gene. As DNA, the CDR3 is TGTGCCAGCAGTCTGGGGGGGAGAGATAATTCACCCCTCCACTTT. It yields the protein CASSLGGRDNSPLHF.

Details on this clone: At one end the junction does not follow the germline gene, possibly because of a read error. This chain links TRBV5-8 with TRBJ2-5, with D maybe TRBD2 (6 bases). CDR1 SGHTS and CDR2 YDEGEE come from the germline V gene. The CDR3 spans 14 residues. Here the CDR3 reads CASSPGGPQKTQYF. CDR3 nucleotides: TGTGCCAGCAGCCCCGGAGGGCCCCAAAAGACCCAGTACTTC. Drawing the rest from reference TRBV5-8 and TRBJ2-5, the complete variable domain is EAGVTQSPTHLIKTRGQQATLRCSPISGHTSVYWYQQALGLGLQFLLWYDEGEERNRGNFPPRFSGRQFPNYSSELNVNALELEDSALYLCASSPGGPQKTQYFGPGTRLLVL.

The chain joins TRBV5-3 to TRBJ1-1; D remains unclear. TRBV5-3 has ORF status, its function being uncertain. This CDR3 has 12 amino acids. Between the trimmed V and J ends, which lost 2 bases and 8 bases, there was a span of 10 bases. The CDR3 sequence is CARSFGKGEAFF. DNA for the CDR3: TGTGCCAGAAGCTTCGGGAAAGGGGAAGCTTTCTTT.

This rearrangement joins TRBV5-1 to TRBJ1-2, with D hard to call. Germline loops: CDR1 SGHRS, CDR2 YFSETQ. The ends were cut back, 5 bases at V and 3 bases at J, with 8 bases in the middle. The CDR3 contains 12 residues. The CDR3 is CASRAVDYGYTF. CDR3 nucleotides: TGCGCCAGCAGGGCGGTGGACTATGGCTACACCTTC.

V is TRBV28 and J is TRBJ1-2, with 7 bases matching TRBD1. CDR1 and CDR2 from the germline V gene are MDHEN and SYDVKM. This CDR3 is built from 14 residues. V lost 6 bases to trimming and J lost 8 bases; unmatched junction nucleotides: 12. CDR3 region: CASSRTGAKAGYTF. CDR3 nucleotide sequence: TGTGCCAGCAGCCGAACAGGGGCGAAGGCAGGCTACACCTTC.

This clone was recorded once. This chain uses TRBV5-1 with TRBJ2-7; 7 bases match TRBD1. The CDR3 is made up of 13 amino acids. J lost 3 bases, V lost 3 bases, and 3 bases had no gene match. Germline assignment: CDR1 SGHRS and CDR2 YFSETQ. The CDR3 reads CASSYQGDYEQYF. The CDR3 DNA follows: TGCGCCAGCAGCTACCAGGGGGACTACGAGCAGTACTTC.

The chain employs TRBV5-1 and TRBJ1-1; D perhaps matches TRBD1 (5 bases). From germline, CDR1 is SGHRS and CDR2 YFSETQ. CDR3 length: 16 residues. V was shortened by 0 bases and J by 4 bases, with 16 bases between the two germline ends. The CDR3 loop reads CASSLASRDLSTEAFF. CDR3 nucleotides: TGCGCCAGCAGCTTGGCCAGCAGGGATCTCAGCACTGAAGCTTTCTTT.

V is TRBV9 and J is TRBJ2-1, with TRBD2 matching 11 bases. Germline-derived CDR1 and CDR2 are SGDLS and YYNGEE. The CDR3 is 19 residues long. J was trimmed by 4 bases and V by 0 bases; bases with no gene match: 12. The CDR3 region has the DNA TGTGCCAGCAGCGTAGCTACTAGCGGGGGCCTTCAACTTTACAATGAGCAGTTCTTC. Translated: CASSVATSGGLQLYNEQFF.

The chain links TRBV5-6 to TRBJ1-1; D not resolved. The length of the CDR3 is 15 residues. The V end was cut by 4 bases, the J end by 1 base, with 14 bases between. CDR1 is SGHDT and CDR2 is YYEEEE in the germline V gene. The CDR3: CASSPDPGGNTEAFF. The CDR3 DNA is TGTGCCAGCAGCCCGGATCCGGGAGGGAACACTGAAGCTTTCTTT.

The rearrangement joins TRBV28 to TRBJ1-1; D is possibly TRBD1 (5 bases). This CDR3 comprises 12 residues. The germline gives CDR1 MDHEN, CDR2 SYDVKM. Trimming removed 7 bases at V and 7 bases at J, with 13 bases between. This chain's CDR3 is CASMKGQIEAFF. The DNA of the CDR3 is TGTGCCAGCATGAAGGGGCAGATTGAAGCTTTCTTT.

The V and J genes are TRBV6-5 and TRBJ1-2; D is possibly TRBD1 (6 bases). Trimming stripped 6 bases from V and 4 bases from J, with 12 bases between. Germline lookup yields CDR1 MNHEY and CDR2 SVGAGI. CDR3 length equals 13 residues. The DNA of the CDR3 is TGTGCCAGCAGCAGAGGACAGATCTATGGCTACACCTTC. Its translation is CASSRGQIYGYTF.

A single count supports this clone. J is TRBJ1-1 and V is TRBV5-1, with D maybe TRBD1 (6 bases). Germline V gene data show CDR1 as SGHRS and CDR2 as YFSETQ. This CDR3 has 14 residues. V lost 0 bases, J lost 4 bases, and 10 bases lay in between. The CDR3 DNA sequence: TGCGCCAGCAGCTTGGGCGCAGGGGCCACTGAAGCTTTCTTT. Amino acids: CASSLGAGATEAFF.

In its sample, this clone was seen once. The J gene is TRBJ1-4, the V gene TRBV5-1, with D maybe TRBD1 (6 bases). V was clipped by 3 bases and J by 4 bases, with 13 bases between them. The germline gives CDR1 SGHRS, CDR2 YFSETQ. This CDR3 contains 15 residues. The CDR3 DNA is TGCGCCAGCAGCTGGGGGACACCTAATAATGAAAAACTGTTTTTT. Translated: CASSWGTPNNEKLFF.

The genes are TRBV13 and TRBJ1-6; perhaps TRBD1 as D (6 bases). V lost 1 base and J lost 3, with 13 bases in between. Germline-derived CDR1 and CDR2 are PRHDT and FYEKMQ (reference sequence). The CDR3 is 17 amino acids. CDR3 region: CASSLDWGQGYNSPLHF. As DNA, the CDR3 is TGTGCCAGCAGCTTAGATTGGGGACAAGGCTATAATTCACCCCTCCACTTT.

The V and J genes are TRBV7-9 and TRBJ1-5; the D gene is possibly TRBD1 (6 bases). This CDR3 is built from 15 residues. V lost 7 bases to trimming and J lost 4 bases, with 17 bases between them. Germline CDR1 reads SEHNR; CDR2 reads FQNEAQ (reference sequence). As DNA, the CDR3 is TGTGCCAGCACCAAGGCGGGGGGGCGGAATCAGCCCCAGCATTTT. This encodes CASTKAGGRNQPQHF.

This rearrangement joins TRBV6-5 to TRBJ1-2, with a tentative D call TRBD1 (6 bases). Trimming removed 2 bases from V and 2 bases from J, with 15 bases in between. This CDR3 region has 16 residues. The germline V gene has CDR1 MNHEY and CDR2 SVGAGI. DNA for the CDR3: TGTGCCAGCAGTTACGGGACACCAAAGCACAACTATGGCTACACCTTC. It is translated as CASSYGTPKHNYGYTF.

The gene calls are TRBV5-1 and TRBJ1-1; D uncertain. V dropped 4 bases and J dropped 0 bases, with 13 bases sitting between them. Germline assignment: CDR1 SGHRS and CDR2 YFSETQ. The CDR3 contains 15 residues. CDR3 amino acids: CASSAFQTMNTEAFF. The DNA of the CDR3 is TGCGCCAGCAGCGCGTTCCAAACCATGAACACTGAAGCTTTCTTT.

The J gene is TRBJ1-3, the V gene TRBV6-5; D gene ambiguous. The length of the CDR3 is 14 residues. V gave up 7 bases and J gave up 0 bases, with 10 bases separating them. Per germline, CDR1 MNHEY and CDR2 SVGAGI. This CDR3 reads CASTMRNSGNTIYF. In DNA form, the CDR3 reads TGTGCCAGCACCATGAGGAACTCTGGAAACACCATATATTTT.

As to this clone: Other nucleotide sequences from this sample produce the same CDR3. The chain carries TRBV5-6 and TRBJ1-5, with unresolved D. Germline CDR1 SGHDT, CDR2 YYEEEE. V gave up 5 bases and J gave up 5 bases, with 11 bases separating them. The CDR3 covers 13 residues. CDR3 residues: CASSLGGDQPQHF. DNA of the CDR3: TGTGCCAGCAGTCTAGGCGGGGATCAGCCCCAGCATTTT.

This sequence joins TRBV30 and TRBJ2-7; 7 bases are shared with TRBD1. The germline CDR1 and CDR2 sequences are GTSNPN and SVGIG (reference sequence). The V gene end was trimmed by 3 bases and the J gene end by 2 bases; junction bases not matched to a gene: 4. CDR3 length: 13 residues. CDR3 sequence reads: CAWRETGPYEQYF. For the CDR3, the DNA is TGTGCCTGGAGGGAGACAGGGCCCTACGAGCAGTACTTC.

The chain has TRBV5-6 and TRBJ2-5, with TRBD1 matching 12 bases. V was pared by 2 bases and J by 3 bases, with 5 bases of the junction left unmatched. The CDR3 spans 16 residues. Germline values: CDR1 SGHDT, CDR2 YYEEEE. CDR3 loop: CASSFGDRGREETQYF. Here the CDR3 DNA reads TGTGCCAGCAGCTTCGGGGACAGGGGGCGGGAAGAGACCCAGTACTTC.

The chain recombines TRBV11-2 with TRBJ1-1; D is ambiguous. V lost 5 bases and J 3 bases, leaving 22 bases between the germline ends. From germline, CDR1 is SGHAT and CDR2 FQNNGV. This CDR3 region has 17 residues. In DNA form, the CDR3 reads TGTGCCAGCAGCCGAGAATTATTGGAATGGAGCCACACTGAAGCTTTCTTT. Protein product: CASSRELLEWSHTEAFF.